Below, one TCR beta chain is given with its context. Seattle patients were enrolled while actively infected and followed longitudinally. In the authors' workflow: Amplifying reference gene primers gave estimates of nucleated cell counts. Assay: immunoSEQ multiplex PCR; the TCRdb copy retains only in-frame clones and omits some. From that table come the V and J calls and clone size; the DNA was used to work out D and trimming. Of about 170,000 clones in the sample, roughly 82% were seen once. The CDR3 is 13 residues long. Trimming shortened V by 5 bases and J by 9 bases, and 14 bases separated the two germline ends. The germline CDR1 and CDR2 sequences are WSHSY and SAAADI. This entry is derived from a study of blood T cell repertoires in COVID-19.

Sequencing used peripheral blood. The V and J genes are TRBV10-2 and TRBJ2-1; TRBD2 is a possible D gene (5 bases). The TCR comes from a woman in her thirties or forties with COVID-19, enrolled during active disease. In nucleotides, the CDR3 is TGCGCCAGCAGTAGCGGCCGGGTCGGTGAGCAGTTCTTC. It is translated as CASSSGRVGEQFF.